This T cell receptor (beta chain) came from a study of cytomegalovirus exposure and HLA in healthy donors. Whole-study results and caveats: A previous analysis found most TCR beta V segments productive roughly 87% or roughly 30% of the time. One variant, a missense change in DCLRE1C, was linked in a later analysis to TCR beta V- and J-gene trimming.

The PCR used 60 Vbeta and 13 Jbeta primers. Assay used: immunoSEQ multiplex PCR; TCRdb lists only in-frame clones, some missing. The sample has 75,000 to 90,000 clones, over 70% seen once; the top ten hold less than 25%. This clone has a handful of counts. Its antigen is not known. Nominally healthy donors were sampled, though unrecorded immune exposures were likely. This receptor was obtained from a woman between 40 and 55 years old in good health and CMV-seropositive. The source material was PBMCs.

Written as DNA, the CDR3 is TGTGCCAGCAGTGAAGAAGGAGGGGACTGGCGGGATACGCAGTATTTT. Amino acids: CASSEEGGDWRDTQYF. The chain links TRBV6-1 to TRBJ2-3, with TRBD2 as a possible D gene (6 bases). Looked up from germline, CDR1 is MNHNS and CDR2 is SASEGT. The germline V and J ends were trimmed by 1 base and 6 bases, with 17 bases remaining between them. CDR3 length: 16 amino acids.